This T cell receptor beta chain came from a study of blood T cell repertoires in COVID-19. Study-wide background: The United States, Italy and Spain provided the acute and convalescent COVID-19 samples.

The protocol was immunoSEQ multiplex PCR, while the TCRdb copy is restricted to in-frame clones and leaves out a portion. The data contain 230,000 or so clones, roughly 84% of them seen just once; the ten biggest clones take up approximately 6.6%. During the 2 weeks before they entered the study, exposed participants had met someone with a PCR-confirmed or clinician-diagnosed COVID-19 case. The CDR3 totals 15 residues. V lost 3 bases to trimming and J lost 1 base; unmatched junction nucleotides: 2. Germline V lookup: CDR1 SGHTA, CDR2 FQGNSA. The sequence was collected from a woman between 50 and 59 years old who had been exposed to COVID-19. Material: PBMCs or T cells enriched from blood (not recorded which). V gene TRBV7-2 combines with J gene TRBJ2-1; 8 nucleotides align to TRBD1. CDR3 sequence (DNA): TGTGCCAGCAGCTTCTACAGGGGGTCCTACAATGAGCAGTTCTTC. Translating gives CASSFYRGSYNEQFF.